Described below is a single T cell receptor (beta chain) sequence and its context. The PCR ran on 60 Vbeta and 13 Jbeta primers. Here immunoSEQ multiplex PCR was the method, and the copy in TCRdb shows in-frame clones only, minus some. The sample yields fewer than 350,000 clones, 80% to 90% seen once. This entry is derived from a study of cytomegalovirus exposure and HLA in healthy donors. CDR1 is MNHNS, CDR2 SASEGT, per germline. The germline V and J ends were trimmed by 7 bases and 4 bases, with 10 bases remaining between them. CDR3 length: 12 amino acids. V usage is TRBV6-1 and J usage is TRBJ1-2; no clear D gene. Sequenced input: PBMCs. The clonotype originates from a woman under 30 in good health and CMV-seronegative. CDR3 nucleotide sequence: TGTGCCAGCATCAGTCGGGTCTATGGCTACACCTTC. This gives the protein CASISRVYGYTF.